One and the same sample provided the 20 T cell receptor beta chains below, sequenced in a study of T cells in Graves' hyperthyroidism and ophthalmopathy (dated 2019 in TCRdb). Libraries came from multiplex PCR. Sequencing took place on an Illumina HiSeq 2000. The TCR beta CDR3 regions were amplified from the RNA transcripts. For the first round of RT-PCR on the TCR CDR3, the HTBI primer set was used together with the Qiagen OneStep RT-PCR kit. TCRdb trimmed public reads at Q25 via fastp, called clones via MiXCR and kept in-frame beta chains. Each CDR3 protein appears once, grouped with its most common genes and DNA. This sample gives fewer than 800,000 distinct CDR3 sequences in total; 16% of them show up just once. The ten top clones hold under 9.5% of the sample. The source material was blood. These receptors were collected from a man aged 18 to 29 with Graves' hyperthyroidism.

This clonotype was detected many times. The chain is built from TRBV28 and TRBJ2-7, with 11 bases lining up with TRBD2. V dropped 3 bases and J dropped 0; count of bases not matched to a gene: 4. This CDR3 spans 16 amino acids. Germline-derived CDR1 and CDR2 are MDHEN and SYDVKM. The CDR3 coding sequence is TGTGCCAGCAGTTTCGGGACTAGCGGAAGCTCCTACGAGCAGTACTTC. Translated: CASSFGTSGSSYEQYF. Complete variable domain (other parts from reference TRBV28 and TRBJ2-7): DVKVTQSSRYLVKRTGEKVFLECVQDMDHENMFWYRQDPGLGLRLIYFSYDVKMKEKGDIPEGYSVSREKKERFSLILESASTNQTSMYLCASSFGTSGSSYEQYFGPGTRLTVT.

This clonotype was counted ten times or more. CDR3 sequence: CSVEGQRYEQYF. The DNA for the CDR3 is TGCAGCGTTGAAGGACAGAGATACGAGCAGTACTTC. The rearrangement uses TRBV29-1 and TRBJ2-7, with a tentative D call TRBD1 (5 bases). Deletions cut 1 base from V and 4 bases from J, with 8 bases between. The length of the CDR3 is 12 residues. The germline V gene has CDR1 SQVTM and CDR2 ANQGSEA.

This chain connects TRBV5-4 to TRBJ2-3; 11 nucleotides agree with TRBD2. Germline loops: CDR1 SGHNT, CDR2 YYREEE (reference sequence). The CDR3 extends over 15 amino acids. The J segment lost 7 bases and the V segment lost 2 bases, leaving 6 bases of the junction unmatched. The CDR3 DNA reads as TGTGCCAGCAGCTTAGCGGGGACTAGCGGCAATACGCAGTATTTT. This encodes CASSLAGTSGNTQYF.

This clonotype turned up a few times. The chain carries TRBV10-3 and TRBJ2-1, with unresolved D. Germline loops: CDR1 ENHRY, CDR2 SYGVKD. The V gene lost 0 bases and the J gene lost 5 bases, with 11 bases spanning the gap. The CDR3 has 15 amino acids. The DNA of the CDR3 is TGTGCCATCAGTGAGTCTTGGCTCCGAGACAATGAGCAGTTCTTC. Translated: CAISESWLRDNEQFF.

This clonotype was counted ten times or more. CDR3 residues: CASSQRQGHTEAFF. CDR3 nucleotides: TGTGCCAGCAGTCAAAGACAGGGTCACACTGAAGCTTTCTTT. The gene calls are TRBV6-2 or TRBV6-3 and TRBJ1-1, with 7 bases fitting TRBD1. V dropped 5 bases and J dropped 3; count of bases not matched to a gene: 6. The germline V gene has CDR1 MNHEY and CDR2 SVGEGT. The CDR3 length is 14 residues.

This clonotype was observed a few times. The chain combines TRBV7-9 with TRBJ2-3; D is perhaps TRBD2 (6 bases). The V end lost 3 bases, the J end lost 3 bases, and 13 bases lay between the germline ends. Germline lookup yields CDR1 SEHNR and CDR2 FQNEAQ (reference sequence). The CDR3 runs 15 residues. DNA for the CDR3: TGTGCCAGCAGCTTCGCCGGGACTTCGACAGATACGCAGTATTTT. This translates into CASSFAGTSTDTQYF.

The rearrangement links TRBV6-2 or TRBV6-3 to TRBJ2-3, with 7 bases matching TRBD2. V trimming: 2 bases; J trimming: 3 bases; junction bases outside the gene matches: 2. Germline V CDR1 and CDR2: MNHEY, SVGEGT. This CDR3 spans 14 amino acids. The CDR3 nucleotides read TGTGCCAGCAGTTACAGGCGGGAGACAGATACGCAGTATTTT. Amino acids: CASSYRRETDTQYF.

This clonotype was detected ten times or more. This chain uses TRBV2 with TRBJ2-7; TRBD2 matches at 11 bases. This CDR3 has 14 amino acids. The germline V gene encodes CDR1 SNHLY and CDR2 FYNNEI. With 3 bases clipped from V and 3 bases from J, the junction kept 1 base outside the gene matches. CDR3 sequence: CASSDGTSGYEQYF. Here the CDR3 DNA reads TGTGCCAGCAGTGACGGGACTAGCGGCTACGAGCAGTACTTC.

This clonotype was observed many times. The chain uses TRBV18 and TRBJ1-1; a possible D gene is TRBD1 (5 bases). This CDR3 comprises 12 residues. CDR1 is KGHSH, CDR2 LQKENI, per germline. Trimming cost V 6 bases and J 5 bases, with 10 bases left between them. The DNA of the CDR3 is TGTGCCAGCTCGGGCAGGGAGACTGAAGCTTTCTTT. It yields the protein CASSGRETEAFF. The variable domain in full, with the rest retrieved from reference TRBV18 and TRBJ1-1, is NAGVMQNPRHLVRRRGQEARLRCSPMKGHSHVYWYRQLPEEGLKFMVYLQKENIIDESGMPKERFSAEFPKEGPSILRIQQVVRGDSAAYFCASSGRETEAFFGQGTRLTVV.

V is TRBV10-3 and J is TRBJ2-3; D call uncertain. Germline CDR1 is ENHRY and CDR2 is SYGVKD. The V gene lost 3 bases and the J gene lost 0 bases, with 10 bases spanning the gap. This CDR3 region has 15 residues. The CDR3 DNA follows: TGTGCCATCAGTGAAAGGGTCTCTAGCACAGATACGCAGTATTTT. The encoded protein is CAISERVSSTDTQYF.

The rearrangement uses TRBV5-1 and TRBJ1-5; 7 nucleotides line up with TRBD1. The germline gives CDR1 SGHRS, CDR2 YFSETQ. The CDR3 consists of 16 residues. The J segment lost 7 bases and the V segment lost 1 base, leaving 11 bases of the junction unmatched. Here the CDR3 reads CASSLTHQGDGQPQHF. Written as DNA, the CDR3 is TGCGCCAGCAGCTTGACCCACCAGGGGGATGGGCAGCCCCAGCATTTT.

This clonotype appeared many times. V and J are TRBV7-3 and TRBJ1-1; 9 nucleotides line up with TRBD1. J lost 1 base, V lost 0 bases, and 3 bases had no gene match. The CDR3 length is 16 residues. Germline assignment: CDR1 SGHTA and CDR2 FQGTGA. The DNA for the CDR3 is TGTGCCAGCAGCTTAACAGGGGGACAGGGGAACACTGAAGCTTTCTTT. Translation gives CASSLTGGQGNTEAFF.

This sequence joins TRBV7-8 and TRBJ2-7; the match to TRBD1 covers 10 bases. The CDR3 has 14 amino acids. The V and J ends lost 3 bases and 5 bases, in that order; junction bases with no gene match: 4. The germline gives CDR1 SGHVS, CDR2 FQNEAQ. CDR3 amino acids: CASSLTGGIHEQYF. The CDR3 DNA reads TGTGCCAGCAGCTTGACAGGGGGCATCCACGAGCAGTACTTC.

Ten or more counts support this clonotype. This sequence joins TRBV6-2 or TRBV6-3 and TRBJ2-5, with 8 bases aligning to TRBD2. The V gene's germline CDR1 is MNHEY and CDR2 SVGEGT. The CDR3 sequence is 13 residues long. V gave up 6 bases and J gave up 5 bases; unmatched junction bases: 5. CDR3 sequence: CASSPASGETQYF. CDR3 in DNA: TGTGCCAGCAGCCCGGCTAGCGGGGAGACCCAGTACTTC.

This clonotype occurred a few times. This chain's CDR3 is CASSNSQAKVYNEQFF. DNA for the CDR3: TGTGCCAGCAGCAACTCACAGGCGAAGGTCTACAATGAGCAGTTCTTC. The chain recombines TRBV3-1 with TRBJ2-1, with D possibly matching TRBD1 (5 bases). The ends were cut back, 5 bases at V and 3 bases at J, with 17 bases in the middle. This CDR3 region has 16 residues. The germline CDR1 and CDR2 sequences are LGHDT and YNNKEL (reference sequence).

This clonotype was detected many times. This chain connects TRBV2 to TRBJ1-2, with D possibly being TRBD1 (5 bases). In germline, CDR1 is SNHLY, CDR2 FYNNEI. Trimming left V 0 bases short and J 5 bases short, with 13 bases between. This CDR3 region has 15 residues. This chain's CDR3 is CASSEARGLTYGYTF. DNA of the CDR3: TGTGCCAGCAGTGAAGCGCGGGGACTCACGTATGGCTACACCTTC. The whole variable domain, filled in from reference TRBV2 and TRBJ1-2, reads EPEVTQTPSHQVTQMGQEVILRCVPISNHLYFYWYRQILGQKVEFLVSFYNNEISEKSEIFDDQFSVERPDGSNFTLKIRSTKLEDSAMYFCASSEARGLTYGYTFGSGTRLTVV.

J is TRBJ1-2 and V is TRBV4-1, with a weak D call TRBD1 (5 bases). The CDR3 is made up of 14 amino acids. The V gene's germline CDR1 is MGHRA and CDR2 YSYEKL. Trimming took off 0 bases at V and 8 bases at J, with 13 bases between the two ends. The CDR3 bases are TGCGCCAGCAGCCAAGATCGGGGCAGGATCGGCTACACCTTC. Translation gives CASSQDRGRIGYTF.

This clonotype was detected only a few times. The CDR3 bases are TGTGCCAGCAGCTTGAATGCCAGGGGGACCGAAAACATTCAGTACTTC. Translation: CASSLNARGTENIQYF. This chain joins TRBV5-5 and TRBJ2-4, with 7 nucleotides matching TRBD1. The ends lost 1 base at V and 5 bases at J; junction bases unmatched: 9. Germline V CDR1 and CDR2: SGHKS, YYEKEE (reference sequence). CDR3 size: 16 residues.

The gene calls are TRBV3-1 and TRBJ2-3; 8 bases line up with TRBD2. The CDR3 extends over 14 amino acids. V trimming: 9 bases; J trimming: 2 bases; junction bases outside the gene matches: 7. The germline V gene encodes CDR1 LGHDT and CDR2 YNNKEL (reference sequence). The CDR3 DNA reads as TGTGCCAGTACATTAGCGGGACCCACAGATACGCAGTATTTT. The encoded protein is CASTLAGPTDTQYF.

This clonotype was detected a few times. The chain employs TRBV29-1 and TRBJ2-1; 7 nucleotides match TRBD2. CDR3 length: 14 residues. The V segment lost 3 bases and the J segment 7 bases; nucleotides outside the gene matches: 9. The germline CDR1 and CDR2 sequences are SQVTM and ANQGSEA. The chain's CDR3 is CSVDPREGKNEQFF. The CDR3 bases are TGCAGCGTTGACCCCAGGGAGGGGAAAAATGAGCAGTTCTTC.